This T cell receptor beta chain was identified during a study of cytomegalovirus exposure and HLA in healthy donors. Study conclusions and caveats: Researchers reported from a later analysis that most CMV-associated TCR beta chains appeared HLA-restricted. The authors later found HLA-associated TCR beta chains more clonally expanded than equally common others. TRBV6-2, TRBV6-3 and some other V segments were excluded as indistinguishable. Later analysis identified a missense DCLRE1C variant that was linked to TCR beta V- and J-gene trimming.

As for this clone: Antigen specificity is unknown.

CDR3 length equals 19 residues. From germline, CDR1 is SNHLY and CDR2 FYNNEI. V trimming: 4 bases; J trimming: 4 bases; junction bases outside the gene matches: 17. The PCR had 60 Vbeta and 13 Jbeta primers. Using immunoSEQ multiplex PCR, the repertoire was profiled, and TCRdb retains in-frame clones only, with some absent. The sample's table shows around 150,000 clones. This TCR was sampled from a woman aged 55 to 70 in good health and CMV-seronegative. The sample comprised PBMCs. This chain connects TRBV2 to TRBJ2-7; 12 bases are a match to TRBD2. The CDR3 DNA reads TGTGCCAGCAGTGCCCTTTTCCGACTAGCGGGAGTAGGGGGTTACGAGCAGTACTTC. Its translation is CASSALFRLAGVGGYEQYF.